This T cell receptor (beta chain) appears in the sequencing data of a study of Graves' ophthalmopathy and Graves' hyperthyroidism (dated by TCRdb to the late 2010s). Study-wide context: Peripheral blood was collected at initial diagnosis, prior to any treatment. T-cell repertoires of thyroid tissue and blood were compared in a handful of hyperthyroidism patients. The 75 to 100 discovery patients were randomly split 7:3 into training and test sets. After sampling, hyperthyroidism patients received methimazole starting at 30 mg daily, and ophthalmopathy patients received high-dose intravenous methylprednisolone. The study used signatures of the TCR beta repertoire to tell Graves' ophthalmopathy apart from Graves' hyperthyroidism and to predict which patients would progress to ophthalmopathy. In total, some 130 blood samples were TCR-sequenced: approximately 42 ophthalmopathy, some 72 hyperthyroidism and roughly 17 hyperthyroidism-to-ophthalmopathy patients. For independent validation, a separate cohort was made up of fewer than 20 hyperthyroidism patients plus 17 patients who later progressed from hyperthyroidism to ophthalmopathy. To explore V-J signatures distinguishing ophthalmopathy from hyperthyroidism, a discovery set of around 100 patients (roughly 45 ophthalmopathy, roughly 60 stable hyperthyroidism) was enrolled.

Patients with ophthalmopathy had moderately to severely active disease, with a Clinical Activity Score of 3 or more, a NOSPECS grade of 4 or more, and a disease duration of less than 3 months. Anyone with other autoimmune diseases, uncontrolled infections, pregnancy or lactation was excluded from the study. Diagnosis was based on clinical symptoms, serum thyroxine, TRAb, thyroid ultrasound and orbital computed tomography. Ficoll-Paque density gradient centrifugation was used to isolate PBMCs from about 10 ml of fresh peripheral blood. Trizol reagent was used to extract the total RNA, and its quality was then checked on an Agilent 2100 Bioanalyzer. General conclusions and limits of the study: In cross-validation, the 13-signature model distinguished ophthalmopathy from stable hyperthyroidism with approximately 88% sensitivity and roughly 81% specificity, and in the test set the corresponding values were about 80% and 75%. In validation, the model predicted ophthalmopathy progression with about 71% sensitivity and about 73% specificity; eleven to twelve predicted patients were CT-confirmed with GO in a median of 6.5 months. Most expanded thyroid clonotypes with a frequency above 0.001 also appeared in blood, which suggests that blood repertoires may reflect the immune response in the thyroid. Sample size was not statistically predetermined, and group allocation was not concealed from the investigators.

This clonotype was observed many times. This receptor's antigen is unknown. Base qualities are not recorded, but no much larger clone differs from it by a single base. For repertoire sequencing, TCR beta CDR3 regions were amplified from RNA transcripts. The first round was an RT-PCR using HTBI primers with the Qiagen OneStep RT-PCR kit, and this first round was followed by a second-round multiplex PCR, then size selection and purification. The libraries underwent paired-end sequencing with 100 bp reads on an Illumina HiSeq2000. The study's processing was this. SOAPnuke was used to process the reads, throwing out any read that had adapters, had uncalled bases, had a mean Phred below 15, or lacked an exact constant-primer or identifier match. High-quality paired reads were merged with COPE v1.2.5. Unique nucleotide sequences were defined as clonotypes and aligned to IMGT TRB V, D and J references using MiTCR v1.1. Analysis was restricted to V-J combinations with a frequency above 0.0001, which covered about 99% of repertoires. For each V-J combination, a TCR clonal expansion and chaos score was defined as the ratio of F50 clonal expansion to chaos observed in the TCRdist matrix. Features were reduced by Welch's t-statistics and random forest to more than 10 V-J combinations, which fed a naive Bayes classifier. Thyroid-blood repertoire similarity was quantified with the Morisita-Horn index. The public reads were run again by TCRdb, first through fastp at Q25 and then through MiXCR, and only productive beta chains were kept. Each entry is one CDR3 protein sequence, shown with its most common DNA and genes. In this record, the V and J calls reflect TCRdb's handling and not the investigators' own analysis. The sample table holds 150,000 to 200,000 distinct CDR3 sequences, of which approximately 40% were seen once. Jointly, the top ten make up under 7% of the sample.

The sequence was obtained from a woman aged 35 to 49 with Graves' ophthalmopathy. Donor details come from another sample of the same person, matched by shared clones. Sequencing was carried out using peripheral blood.

The CDR3 reads CASSYSLPKPGTGFSSYNEQFF. DNA sequence: TGTGCCAGCAGTTACTCACTACCAAAACCCGGGACAGGGTTCAGCTCCTACAATGAGCAGTTCTTC. The rearrangement combines TRBV6-5 with TRBJ2-1; TRBD1 lines up with 9 middle nucleotides. Trimming takes 0 bases off V and 0 bases off J; junction bases not matched to a gene: 18. The germline V gene yields MNHEY for CDR1 and SVGAGI for CDR2. The CDR3 starts with the cysteine, ends with the phenylalanine, and has 22 residues. Kept here is only the CDR3 DNA, which spans 66 bases and is read in frame from base 1.